This T cell receptor beta chain originates from a study of technical replicates of blood from a few donors. The table came from immunoSEQ multiplex PCR; TCRdb's copy has only in-frame clones and leaves some out. The table has about 72,000 clones, more than 90% seen once. Per germline, CDR1 LNHDA and CDR2 SQIVND (reference sequence). The CDR3 runs 21 residues. J was trimmed by 0 bases and V by 1 base; bases with no gene match: 16. Sequenced sample: T cells isolated from PBMCs. The clonotype originates from a human donor in good health. The chain carries TRBV19 and TRBJ2-3; 10 bases fit TRBD2. The CDR3 sequence: CASSIVIRGLAGDASTDTQYF. The CDR3 DNA follows: TGTGCCAGTAGTATAGTCATAAGGGGGCTAGCGGGAGACGCTAGCACAGATACGCAGTATTTT.